This TCR beta chain was profiled in a study of vaccination effects on CD4 cells after COVID-19. Viral peptide pools were used in the ViraFEST assay to expand antigen-specific CD4+ T cells, and sequencing came afterward. Isolating CD4+ T cells followed ten to eleven days of culture. Recipients of the vaccine had no prior SARS-CoV-2 infection and negative nucleocapsid antibodies. In the case of this clone: Its specificity is not known.

This CDR3 region has 17 residues. Trimming took off 4 bases at V and 2 bases at J, with 21 bases between the two ends. Germline V gene sequence: CDR1 SGHDN, CDR2 FVKESK. The protocol was immunoSEQ multiplex PCR, while the TCRdb copy is restricted to in-frame clones and leaves out a portion. The data contain approximately 20,000 clones, roughly 73% of them singletons. The sample consisted of CD4+ T cells from PBMCs cultured with HCoV-NL63 spike peptides, taken before COVID-19 vaccination. The clonotype was recovered from a human donor who received a COVID-19 vaccine. The chain carries TRBV14 and TRBJ2-7; a weak D match, TRBD2 (6 bases). The CDR3 DNA reads TGTGCCAGCAGCCGGGTTGGTACCGGGACTCCGACCTACGAGCAGTACTTC. Translated: CASSRVGTGTPTYEQYF.